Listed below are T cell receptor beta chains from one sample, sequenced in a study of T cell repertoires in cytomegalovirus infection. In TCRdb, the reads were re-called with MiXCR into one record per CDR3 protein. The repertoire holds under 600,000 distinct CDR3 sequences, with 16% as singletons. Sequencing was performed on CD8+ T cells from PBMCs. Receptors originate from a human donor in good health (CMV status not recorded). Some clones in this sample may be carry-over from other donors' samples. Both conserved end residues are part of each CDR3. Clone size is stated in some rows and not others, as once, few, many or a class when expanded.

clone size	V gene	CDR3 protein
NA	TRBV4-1	CASSQGQTSYNEQFF
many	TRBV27	CASTTGQGGQETQYF
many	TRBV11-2	CASSPTPGLRGYTF
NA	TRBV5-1	CASFPPGTGRAGELFF
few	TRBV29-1	CSGILRSSGANVLTF
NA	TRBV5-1	CASSLGGTTGYTF
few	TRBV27	CASSLSAGEQETQYF
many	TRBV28	CASSIAGGETYEQYF
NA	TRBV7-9	CASTPGGAPQETQYF
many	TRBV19	CASSIPPDRVSYNEQFF
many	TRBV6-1	CASRLTSGTLSEQFF
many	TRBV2	CASKEGTGGYTF
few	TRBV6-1	CASNPTRTATGNTEAFF
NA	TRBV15	CATTLPSYNEQFF
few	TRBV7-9	CASSLPDRGNTGELFF
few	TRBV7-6	CASSLITAGDEQFF
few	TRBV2	CASSERAGDYGYTF
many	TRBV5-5	CASSTGQGYEQYF
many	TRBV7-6	CASSPHGRSSYNEQFF
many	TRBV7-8	CASSFPGFRYEQFF
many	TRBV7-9	CASSDGQGSTEAFF
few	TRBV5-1	CASSETSASYNEQFF
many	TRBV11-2	CASSLEPSPAYEQYF
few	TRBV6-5	CASSYGEAAGNTIYF
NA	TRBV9	CASSPSGGGPQHF
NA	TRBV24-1	CATSGGRWGGEQYF
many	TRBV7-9	CASIPPGGPSYEQYF
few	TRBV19	CASLKEGMRSYEQYF